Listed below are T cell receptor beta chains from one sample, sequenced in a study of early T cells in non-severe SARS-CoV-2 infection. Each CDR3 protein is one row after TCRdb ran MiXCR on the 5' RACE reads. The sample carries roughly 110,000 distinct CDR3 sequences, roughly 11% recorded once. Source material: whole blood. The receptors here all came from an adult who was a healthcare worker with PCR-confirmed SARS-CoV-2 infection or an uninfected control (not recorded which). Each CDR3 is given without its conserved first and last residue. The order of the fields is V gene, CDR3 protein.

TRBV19 AAGPALNTEAF
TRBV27 ASSLGRELF
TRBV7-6 ASSPPGYRIGEQF
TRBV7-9 ASSLLVRETQY
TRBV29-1 SVPGQGLHEQY
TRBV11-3 ASSYPGLADNEQF
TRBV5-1 ASSSQTGAGSPLH
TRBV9 ASRPGRKNEQF
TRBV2 ASSADVDTQY
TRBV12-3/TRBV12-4 ASSIGDRTNEKLF
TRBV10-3 AISEGGRTYEQY
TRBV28 ASSSQAGRRNEQF
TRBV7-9 ASSLGAGDGTPLH
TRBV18 ASSQGNREAYEQY
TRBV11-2 ASSFAPYQPQH
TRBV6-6 ASRLDRYTEAF
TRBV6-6 ASSYSTVWYGEQF
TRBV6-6 ASSYSRGPADTQY
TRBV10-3 AISALEGAPSSGANVLT
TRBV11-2 ASSSLQGSRGEQY
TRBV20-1 SALLGQGGYEQY
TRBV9 ASSVALGGEKLF
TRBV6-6 ASSYISGTSGSLVYEQY
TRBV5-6 ASSLVGTGLMSTEAF
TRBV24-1 ATSDPRTGYSNEQF
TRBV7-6 ASSPLRYSGIWTEAF
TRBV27 ASSQSTNTNYGYT
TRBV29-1 SAVTGDGYGYT
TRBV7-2 ASSLAGEKTQY
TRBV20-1 SARDGRDKFYNSPLH
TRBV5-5 ASSFYRARVNTEAF